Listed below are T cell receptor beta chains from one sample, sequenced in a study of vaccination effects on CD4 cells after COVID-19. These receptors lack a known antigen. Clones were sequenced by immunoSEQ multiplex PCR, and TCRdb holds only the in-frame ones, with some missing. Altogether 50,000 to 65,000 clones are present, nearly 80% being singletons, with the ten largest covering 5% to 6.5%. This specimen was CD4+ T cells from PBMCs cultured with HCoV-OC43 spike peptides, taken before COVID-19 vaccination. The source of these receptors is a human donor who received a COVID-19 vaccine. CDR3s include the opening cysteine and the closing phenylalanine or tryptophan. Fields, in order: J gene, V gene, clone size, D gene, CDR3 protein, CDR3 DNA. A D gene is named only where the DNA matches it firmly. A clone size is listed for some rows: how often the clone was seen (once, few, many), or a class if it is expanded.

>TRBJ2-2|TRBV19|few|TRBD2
CASSIAGGLSTGELFF
TGTGCCAGTAGTATAGCGGGGGGGCTCAGCACCGGGGAGCTGTTTTTT
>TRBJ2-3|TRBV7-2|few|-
CASSLAGGSTDTQYF
TGTGCCAGCAGCTTAGCGGGGGGCAGCACAGATACGCAGTATTTT
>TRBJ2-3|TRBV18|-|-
CASSSRTDTQYF
TGTGCCAGCTCATCCCGGACAGATACGCAGTATTTT
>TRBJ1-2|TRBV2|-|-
CASSPQPGPNYGYTF
TGTGCCAGCAGTCCCCAGCCCGGGCCCAACTATGGCTACACCTTC
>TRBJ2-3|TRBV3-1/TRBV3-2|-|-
CASSQVLGTAAGQYF
TGTGCCAGCAGCCAAGTACTCGGGACTGCTGCGGGGCAGTATTTT
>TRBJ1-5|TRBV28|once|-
CASSRDSNQPQHF
TGTGCCAGCAGTCGGGACAGCAATCAGCCCCAGCATTTT
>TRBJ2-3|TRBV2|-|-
CASSGIPDTQYF
TGTGCCAGCAGTGGGATCCCAGATACGCAGTATTTT
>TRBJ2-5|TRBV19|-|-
CASSTGIGTQYF
TGTGCCAGTAGCACAGGGATAGGGACCCAGTACTTC
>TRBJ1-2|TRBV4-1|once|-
CASSPPFRLTTRGYTF
TGCGCCAGCAGCCCCCCCTTCCGCTTGACAACCCGAGGCTACACCTTC
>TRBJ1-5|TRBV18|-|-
CASSPSRVQPQHF
TGTGCCAGCTCACCATCCCGGGTTCAGCCCCAGCATTTT